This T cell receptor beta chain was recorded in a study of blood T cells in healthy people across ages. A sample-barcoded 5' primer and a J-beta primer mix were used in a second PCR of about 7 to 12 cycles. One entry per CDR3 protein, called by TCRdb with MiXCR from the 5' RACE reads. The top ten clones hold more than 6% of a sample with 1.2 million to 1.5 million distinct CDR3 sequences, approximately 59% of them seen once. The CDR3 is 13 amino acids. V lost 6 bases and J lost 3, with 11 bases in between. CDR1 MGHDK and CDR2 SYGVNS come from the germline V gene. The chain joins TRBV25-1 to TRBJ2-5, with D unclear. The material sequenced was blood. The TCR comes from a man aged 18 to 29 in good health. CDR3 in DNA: TGTGCCAGCAGCACACCAAACGAAGAGACCCAGTACTTC. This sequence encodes CASSTPNEETQYF.